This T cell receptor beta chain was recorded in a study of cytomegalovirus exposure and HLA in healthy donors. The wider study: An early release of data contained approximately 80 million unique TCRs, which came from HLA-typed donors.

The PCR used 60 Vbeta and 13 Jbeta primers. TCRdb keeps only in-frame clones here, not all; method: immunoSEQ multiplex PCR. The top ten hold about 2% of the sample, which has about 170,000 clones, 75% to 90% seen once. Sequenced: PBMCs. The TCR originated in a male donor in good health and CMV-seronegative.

The CDR3 here is CASSYSTSGESGELFF. DNA of the CDR3: TGTGCCAGCAGTTACTCGACTAGCGGGGAGTCCGGGGAGCTGTTTTTT. The rearrangement joins TRBV6-6 to TRBJ2-2; TRBD2 aligns across 11 bases. The CDR3 consists of 16 residues. Trimming cost V 0 bases and J 6 bases; bases outside gene matches: 3. The V gene's germline CDR1 is MNHNY and CDR2 SVGAGI (reference sequence).